This T cell receptor beta chain was documented in a study of blood T cells in healthy people across ages. A remark on this clonotype: Antigen unknown.

General study findings and limits: As age increased, TCR beta diversity per million T cells fell in a roughly linear fashion.

CDR1 and CDR2 (germline): MGHDK, SYGVNS. V was pared by 8 bases and J by 4 bases, with 20 bases of the junction left unmatched. CDR3 length equals 19 residues. A second PCR of about 7 to 12 cycles used a sample-barcoded 5' primer and a J-beta primer mix. From the 5' RACE reads, TCRdb called clonotypes with MiXCR, one entry per CDR3 protein. The table records roughly 1,800,000 distinct CDR3 sequences, roughly 49% of them present only once. This clonotype was sampled from a woman aged 40-49 years in good health. The sequenced material came from blood. This chain links TRBV25-1 with TRBJ2-2; TRBD1 agrees at 9 bases. CDR3 protein: CASPPGWFTGTGSTGELFF. The CDR3 DNA follows: TGTGCCAGCCCCCCCGGCTGGTTCACGGGGACAGGGAGCACCGGGGAGCTGTTTTTT.